The 20 T cell receptor beta chains in this list originate from one sample, sequenced in a study of T-cell reconstitution after alpha-beta-depleted transplantation in children. It was with unique molecular identifiers that the TCRbeta library was prepared. Each CDR3 protein gets one entry after TCRdb re-called the PCR reads with MiXCR. The profile shows about 250,000 distinct CDR3 sequences, more than 20% of them singletons. The sample in question was PBMCs, mostly from graft donor cells, obtained 360 days after TCRalphabeta/CD19-depleted stem cell transplant. The receptors were sampled from a female patient younger than 10 who had a stem cell transplant for congenital amegakaryocytic thrombocytopenia, so the T cells may come from the graft donor.

There are a few counts of this clonotype. The chain couples TRBV19 to TRBJ2-2, with D uncertain. Germline values: CDR1 LNHDA, CDR2 SQIVND (reference sequence). The length of the CDR3 is 16 residues. V gave up 5 bases and J gave up 4 bases, with 17 bases separating them. The CDR3 here is CASSAPPPGVTGELFF. The DNA of the CDR3 is TGTGCCAGTAGTGCCCCGCCACCGGGCGTCACCGGGGAGCTGTTTTTT. Full variable domain (outside the CDR3, taken from reference TRBV19 and TRBJ2-2): DGGITQSPKYLFRKEGQNVTLSCEQNLNHDAMYWYRQDPGQGLRLIYYSQIVNDFQKGDIAEGYSVSREKKESFPLTVTSAQKNPTAFYLCASSAPPPGVTGELFFGEGSRLTVL.

The V call is TRBV4-3, the J call TRBJ2-1; 10 bases map to TRBD2. The CDR3 runs 18 residues. The J segment lost 1 base and the V segment lost 3 bases, leaving 9 bases of the junction unmatched. Germline V gives CDR1 LGHNA, CDR2 YSLEER. Here the CDR3 DNA reads TGCGCCAGCAGCCAGGATGCCCCACTAGCGGGATCCTACAATGAGCAGTTCTTC. Protein: CASSQDAPLAGSYNEQFF.

The rearrangement uses TRBV20-1 and TRBJ1-1, with a weak D call TRBD1 (5 bases). The CDR3 loop spans 14 amino acids. CDR1 and CDR2 (germline): DFQATT, SNEGSKA (reference sequence). Trimming cost V 1 base and J 4 bases, with 13 bases left between them. This CDR3 reads CSARVGGRGTEAFF. The CDR3 nucleotides read TGCAGTGCTAGAGTGGGGGGGAGGGGCACTGAAGCTTTCTTT.

Here the CDR3 DNA reads TGCGCCAGCAGTTCCGGACTAGCGGGGCAAGAGACCCAGTACTTC. It encodes CASSSGLAGQETQYF. V gene TRBV5-1 combines with J gene TRBJ2-5, with 12 bases aligning to TRBD2. The CDR3 has 15 amino acids. CDR1 and CDR2 (germline): SGHRS, YFSETQ. Germline trimming cut 5 bases from V and 2 bases from J; bases unmatched to any gene: 4.

The rearrangement links TRBV28 to TRBJ2-3; 10 nucleotides agree with TRBD2. The CDR3 length is 20 residues. Germline CDR1 reads MDHEN; CDR2 reads SYDVKM. V trimming: 3 bases; J trimming: 4 bases; junction bases outside the gene matches: 19. The CDR3 here is CASSFDNPRPGLAWADTQYF. The CDR3 DNA follows: TGTGCCAGCAGTTTCGACAATCCTAGACCGGGACTAGCGTGGGCAGATACGCAGTATTTT.

This clonotype has only a few counts. The J gene is TRBJ2-5, the V gene TRBV12-3 or TRBV12-4; a possible D gene is TRBD2 (5 bases). CDR3 size: 15 residues. V lost 7 bases and J lost 1, with 16 bases in between. For the CDR3, the DNA is TGTGCCAGCATCCGGGGTGGCGGAATCCAAGAGACCCAGTACTTC. The encoded protein is CASIRGGGIQETQYF.

The rearrangement links TRBV4-1 to TRBJ2-1; perhaps TRBD1 as D (6 bases). V was shortened by 0 bases and J by 4 bases, with 19 bases between the two germline ends. CDR3 length: 18 residues. Germline CDR1 MGHRA, CDR2 YSYEKL. The CDR3 spells CASSQDFSRAGEYNEQFF. The DNA for the CDR3 is TGCGCCAGCAGCCAAGATTTTTCGAGGGCAGGGGAGTACAATGAGCAGTTCTTC.

The chain is built from TRBV6-1 and TRBJ2-1; a weak D match, TRBD1 (6 bases). V was shortened by 5 bases and J by 0 bases, with 11 bases between the two germline ends. Germline assignment: CDR1 MNHNS and CDR2 SASEGT. The CDR3 length is 15 residues. The CDR3 nucleotides read TGTGCCAGCAGTCGGGTGGGGGCCTCCTACAATGAGCAGTTCTTC. Residues: CASSRVGASYNEQFF.

The table lists this clonotype with a few counts. This chain connects TRBV10-3 to TRBJ1-4; 7 bases fit TRBD1. CDR1 and CDR2 from the germline V gene are ENHRY and SYGVKD. V lost 6 bases, J lost 3 bases, and 13 bases stayed unmatched. CDR3 length equals 17 residues. The CDR3 coding sequence is TGTGCCATCAGCTCCGACAGGGAAAGGTTGGCTAATGAAAAACTGTTTTTT. As protein: CAISSDRERLANEKLFF.

This rearrangement joins TRBV4-2 to TRBJ1-2; D is undetermined. In germline, CDR1 is LGHNA, CDR2 YNFKEQ. V lost 2 bases and J lost 0, with 4 bases in between. The CDR3 covers 13 residues. The CDR3 spells CASSQRANYGYTF. The CDR3 bases are TGTGCCAGCAGCCAACGGGCTAACTATGGCTACACCTTC.

In its sample, this clonotype was seen a few times. The chain carries TRBV20-1 and TRBJ2-1; perhaps TRBD2 as D (7 bases). Germline loops: CDR1 DFQATT, CDR2 SNEGSKA (reference sequence). This CDR3 spans 17 amino acids. V lost 3 bases and J lost 4, with 22 bases in between. This CDR3 reads CSARDVITGRAYNEQFF. DNA for the CDR3: TGCAGTGCTAGGGACGTCATCACAGGGAGGGCGTACAATGAGCAGTTCTTC.

The rearrangement uses TRBV3-1 and TRBJ2-1; D is unclear. CDR1 and CDR2 from the germline V gene are LGHDT and YNNKEL (reference sequence). The CDR3 runs 13 residues. Deletions cut 2 bases from V and 4 bases from J, with 6 bases between. CDR3 sequence (DNA): TGTGCCAGCAGCCAATTTCATTACAATGAGCAGTTCTTC. As protein: CASSQFHYNEQFF.

The chain couples TRBV5-1 to TRBJ2-5; maybe TRBD1 (5 bases). This CDR3 spans 15 amino acids. Germline V gene data show CDR1 as SGHRS and CDR2 as YFSETQ. V lost 5 bases and J 2 bases, leaving 16 bases between the germline ends. CDR3 nucleotide sequence: TGCGCCAGCAGTTCCCAGGGATGGATGCAAGAGACCCAGTACTTC. This codes for CASSSQGWMQETQYF.

In this sample, this clonotype turned up a few times. The rearrangement uses TRBV6-5 and TRBJ2-7; no firm D call. CDR3 length: 13 residues. V lost 2 bases and J lost 1, with 6 bases in between. CDR1 is MNHEY and CDR2 is SVGAGI in the germline V gene. The CDR3 DNA follows: TGTGCCAGCAGTTACCGAGTATCCTACGAGCAGTACTTC. This codes for CASSYRVSYEQYF.

Only a few counts were recorded for this clonotype. The gene calls are TRBV29-1 and TRBJ1-2; no clear D. The CDR3 covers 8 residues. Trimming shortened V by 6 bases and J by 7 bases, and 3 bases separated the two germline ends. Germline CDR1 and CDR2: SQVTM and ANQGSEA. The CDR3 is CSVSGYTF. As DNA, the CDR3 is TGCAGCGTAAGTGGCTACACCTTC. Full variable domain (missing parts from reference TRBV29-1 and TRBJ1-2): SAVISQKPSRDICQRGTSLTIQCQVDSQVTMMFWYRQQPGQSLTLIATANQGSEATYESGFVIDKFPISRPNLTFSTLTVSNMSPEDSSIYLCSVSGYTFGSGTRLTVV.

This sequence joins TRBV6-1 and TRBJ2-4; TRBD1 might be the D (6 bases). The CDR3 has 15 amino acids. Trimming took 10 bases from V and 3 from J, leaving 19 bases between them. Per the germline V gene, CDR1 is MNHNS and CDR2 is SASEGT. The CDR3 region has the DNA TGTGCCACCCGAGACTTTAGGGACAACAAAAACATTCAGTACTTC. This translates into CATRDFRDNKNIQYF.

With respect to this clonotype: Germline is not matched at one junction end, which may reflect a read error. The genes are TRBV11-3 and TRBJ2-2, with D tentatively TRBD2 (6 bases). Germline CDR1 is SGHNT and CDR2 is YENEEA. CDR3 length equals 13 residues. In DNA form, the CDR3 reads TGTGCCAGCAGTTCTCGGCAGGCCGGGGAGGTGTTTTTT. Translated: CASSSRQAGEVFF.

This clonotype occurred many times. The V call is TRBV6-1, the J call TRBJ2-3; 8 bases fit TRBD1. This CDR3 contains 15 residues. CDR1 is MNHNS and CDR2 is SASEGT in the germline V gene. With 5 bases clipped from V and 1 base from J, the junction kept 5 bases outside the gene matches. The CDR3 sequence: CASSRQGARTDTQYF. The CDR3 coding sequence is TGTGCCAGCAGTCGCCAGGGGGCCCGCACAGATACGCAGTATTTT.

V usage is TRBV3-1 and J usage is TRBJ1-2; 9 bases map to TRBD1. The V gene's germline CDR1 is LGHDT and CDR2 YNNKEL (reference sequence). This CDR3 has 16 amino acids. The V segment lost 6 bases and the J segment 3 bases; nucleotides outside the gene matches: 11. The CDR3 region is CASRPAHGDRDYGYTF. The CDR3 region has the DNA TGTGCCAGCAGGCCAGCACATGGGGACAGGGACTATGGCTACACCTTC.

The genes are TRBV4-2 and TRBJ2-7, with a tentative D call TRBD1 (6 bases). Trimming took 4 bases from V and 0 from J, leaving 16 bases between them. Germline lookup yields CDR1 LGHNA and CDR2 YNFKEQ. The CDR3 contains 16 residues. As DNA, the CDR3 is TGTGCCAGCAGCCGAGCTGGGGGCGACCCCTCCTACGAGCAGTACTTC. Encoded protein: CASSRAGGDPSYEQYF.